This record covers a single T cell receptor beta chain. Its antigen remains unidentified. One end of the junction fails to match germline, which may point to a read error. The template was RNA from unsorted bulk tissue. This entry comes from a study of tumor and adjacent non-tumor tissue in lung cancer. Across the whole study: Patients comprised roughly 12 adenocarcinoma, 2 squamous cell carcinoma and 1 small cell lung cancer. Samples averaged about 4.3 million productive TCRbeta reads each.

Study outcomes and limitations: Top 100 clones took a larger repertoire share in normal lung. Tumor tissue had significantly higher TCR diversity than normal lung.

Three rounds of nested PCR, following a modified ARM-PCR protocol, produced the TCRbeta library. Using its own MiXCR run on the multiplex PCR reads, TCRdb lists one record per CDR3 protein. Altogether 85,000 to 100,000 distinct CDR3 sequences are present, 67% being singletons, with the ten largest covering 15% to 20%. The sequenced material came from lung tumor tissue. The clonotype originates from a man aged 60 to 69 with non-small cell lung cancer.

The CDR3 DNA sequence: TGTGCCAGCAGTTACGACAGGGGTAATGAAGCTTCCTTT. Translating gives CASSYDRGNEASF. The genes are TRBV6-6 and TRBJ1-1; 8 bases are shared with TRBD1. Germline lookup yields CDR1 MNHNY and CDR2 SVGAGI (reference sequence). The length of the CDR3 is 13 residues.